This TCR beta chain was documented in a study of blood T cell repertoires in COVID-19. V shed 2 bases and J 1 base; nucleotides not matched to a gene: 1. The CDR3 runs to 14 residues. Germline V lookup: CDR1 KGHSY, CDR2 FQNENV. Repertoires were generated with immunoSEQ multiplex PCR, while TCRdb's copy carries only in-frame clones and drops some. Of 200,000 to 250,000 clones listed, 80% are singletons. Sequenced material: peripheral blood. The V gene is TRBV16, the J gene TRBJ2-7; 8 positions agree with TRBD2. This TCR derives from a human donor in a cohort sampled during active COVID-19. The CDR3: CASSQPGGSYEQYF. DNA for the CDR3: TGTGCCAGCAGCCAACCGGGGGGGTCCTACGAGCAGTACTTC.